This T cell receptor (beta chain) was recovered during a study of blood T cell repertoires in COVID-19. For the study at large: In each case, the material was cDNA or gDNA derived from T cells, B-cell-depleted T cells, or PBMCs.

The data were produced by immunoSEQ multiplex PCR, yet TCRdb's version contains in-frame clones alone and is incomplete. The data show about 220,000 clones, with around three quarters seen just once and 7.2% held by the top ten. Germline trimming cut 2 bases from V and 6 bases from J; bases unmatched to any gene: 13. Germline values: CDR1 LNHDA, CDR2 SQIVND (reference sequence). This CDR3 is 18 amino acids long. The receptor was isolated from a woman in her 70s with acute or convalescent COVID-19. The chain combines TRBV19 with TRBJ2-2; the match to TRBD1 covers 9 bases. Sequencing input: peripheral blood. CDR3 loop: CASSIIIGWGQGSGELFF. DNA for the CDR3: TGTGCCAGTAGTATAATAATTGGTTGGGGACAGGGTTCCGGGGAGCTGTTTTTT.